Shown below are 25 T cell receptor beta chains from a single sample sequenced in a study of cytomegalovirus exposure and HLA in healthy donors (dated 2017 in TCRdb). The receptor library was made with the immunoSEQ multiplex PCR assay. For the multiplex PCR, a mixture combining 60 forward primers for TCR Vbeta segments and 13 reverse primers for TCR Jbeta segments was used. TCRdb took this table from immuneACCESS and kept in-frame rearrangements with V and J called. Such tables lack part of the clones; where checked against another copy, unresolved V genes explain under half of the gap, and the rest is unexplained. In this sample the table shows about 90,000 clones, 84% of which occur a single time. The top ten clonotypes cover approximately 2.1% of the sample. Sequencing used PBMCs. Source of these receptors: a man younger than 35 in good health and CMV-seronegative.

The chain is built from TRBV9 and TRBJ2-5; D might be TRBD2 (5 bases). Deletions cut 0 bases from V and 7 bases from J, with 16 bases between. Germline V gene sequence: CDR1 SGDLS, CDR2 YYNGEE. The CDR3 is made up of 15 amino acids. The CDR3 sequence is CASSVGDGGAGTQYF. The CDR3 bases are TGTGCCAGCAGCGTAGGAGACGGAGGTGCTGGGACCCAGTACTTC.

V gene TRBV5-4 combines with J gene TRBJ2-1; 11 nucleotides align to TRBD2. The CDR3 totals 16 residues. Looked up from germline, CDR1 is SGHNT and CDR2 is YYREEE (reference sequence). V lost 4 bases, J lost 2 bases, and 5 bases stayed unmatched. The CDR3 loop is CASSNVAGGTYNEQFF. The CDR3 DNA reads TGTGCCAGCAGCAATGTAGCGGGAGGGACCTACAATGAGCAGTTCTTC.

The V gene is TRBV29-1, the J gene TRBJ2-1, with TRBD2 matching 12 bases. The CDR3 runs to 14 residues. Trimming cost V 4 bases and J 9 bases; bases outside gene matches: 7. Per the germline V gene, CDR1 is SQVTM and CDR2 is ANQGSEA. In nucleotides, the CDR3 is TGCAGCGTTGTGAGGACTAGCGGGACCGGTGAGCAGTTCTTC. Encoded protein: CSVVRTSGTGEQFF.

A single count supports this clone. The V and J genes are TRBV12-5 and TRBJ2-1, with D possibly TRBD2 on 6 matching bases. CDR1 is LGHNT, CDR2 FRNRAP, per germline. The CDR3 loop spans 14 amino acids. Trimming stripped 5 bases from V and 7 bases from J, with 15 bases between. The CDR3 here is CASGRDWGRNEQFF. The CDR3 region has the DNA TGTGCTAGTGGTCGGGACTGGGGGAGGAATGAGCAGTTCTTC.

The CDR3 sequence is CASSLFAGGSTDTQYF. CDR3 nucleotides: TGTGCCAGCAGTTTATTTGCGGGGGGATCCACAGATACGCAGTATTTT. The J gene is TRBJ2-3, the V gene TRBV28; 8 bases are a match to TRBD2. J lost 2 bases, V lost 1 base, and 5 bases had no gene match. Germline V gene lookup returns CDR1 MDHEN and CDR2 SYDVKM. CDR3 length: 16 amino acids.

V usage is TRBV25-1 and J usage is TRBJ2-2; the match to TRBD2 covers 7 bases. The CDR3 is 17 residues long. Germline trimming cut 6 bases from V and 7 bases from J; bases unmatched to any gene: 17. Per the germline V gene, CDR1 is MGHDK and CDR2 is SYGVNS. The CDR3 coding sequence is TGTGCCAGCAGCCGGAATGGGGCTAGCGGACACCTCGGGGAGCTGTTTTTT. Translating gives CASSRNGASGHLGELFF.

There are a few counts of this clone. The chain carries TRBV30 and TRBJ2-7, with a weak D call TRBD1 (5 bases). The germline gives CDR1 GTSNPN, CDR2 SVGIG (reference sequence). This CDR3 contains 14 residues. Trimming shortened V by 2 bases and J by 2 bases, and 13 bases separated the two germline ends. CDR3 DNA sequence: TGTGCCTGGAGTAATGGGCCAGGGACCTACGAGCAGTACTTC. It yields the protein CAWSNGPGTYEQYF.

The chain combines TRBV7-9 with TRBJ2-1; 8 bases map to TRBD2. The V gene's germline CDR1 is SEHNR and CDR2 FQNEAQ (reference sequence). CDR3 size: 17 residues. V shed 1 base and J 6 bases; nucleotides not matched to a gene: 11. DNA for the CDR3: TGTGCCAGCAGCTTAGTTCGGACTAGCCGAAAGTCCAATGAGCAGTTCTTC. It encodes CASSLVRTSRKSNEQFF. The full variable domain, its missing parts supplied by reference TRBV7-9 and TRBJ2-1, is DTGVSQNPRHKITKRGQNVTFRCDPISEHNRLYWYRQTLGQGPEFLTYFQNEAQLEKSRLLSDRFSAERPKGSFSTLEIQRTEQGDSAMYLCASSLVRTSRKSNEQFFGPGTRLTVL.

The CDR3 DNA is TGCAGCGTTGGTGGGGGACAGGGGGCCGGCAATCAGCCCCAGCATTTT. Protein product: CSVGGGQGAGNQPQHF. The chain uses TRBV29-1 and TRBJ1-5, with TRBD1 matching over 12 bases. Per the germline V gene, CDR1 is SQVTM and CDR2 is ANQGSEA. V trimming: 4 bases; J trimming: 2 bases; junction bases outside the gene matches: 6. The CDR3 length is 16 residues.

This clone was recorded once. The V and J genes are TRBV6-5 and TRBJ2-1; TRBD2 aligns across 13 bases. The J segment lost 5 bases and the V segment lost 6 bases, leaving 4 bases of the junction unmatched. This CDR3 has 15 amino acids. CDR1 MNHEY and CDR2 SVGAGI come from the germline V gene. The CDR3 sequence is CASSQGLAGHNEQFF. The CDR3 DNA follows: TGTGCCAGCAGCCAGGGACTAGCGGGGCACAATGAGCAGTTCTTC.

Note on this clone: This same CDR3 is encoded by further DNA sequences in the sample. The rearrangement uses TRBV27 and TRBJ2-7; no clear D. CDR3 length: 13 amino acids. Trimming shortened V by 2 bases and J by 0 bases, and 5 bases separated the two germline ends. Germline V gene data show CDR1 as MNHEY and CDR2 as SMNVEV (reference sequence). CDR3 loop: CASSLGRSYEQYF. For the CDR3, the DNA is TGTGCCAGCAGTTTAGGCCGCTCCTACGAGCAGTACTTC.

The chain is built from TRBV19 and TRBJ2-2; perhaps TRBD2 as D (5 bases). The germline V gene encodes CDR1 LNHDA and CDR2 SQIVND (reference sequence). CDR3 length: 14 residues. V was trimmed by 0 bases and J by 4 bases, leaving 6 bases between them. CDR3 protein: CASSIERVTGELFF. Here the CDR3 DNA reads TGTGCCAGTAGTATAGAGAGGGTCACCGGGGAGCTGTTTTTT.

The chain joins TRBV19 to TRBJ1-2; 7 bases align to TRBD1. CDR3 length equals 14 residues. V shed 5 bases, J shed 8 bases, and the junction held 11 bases outside the gene matches. Looked up from germline, CDR1 is LNHDA and CDR2 is SQIVND (reference sequence). This CDR3 is CASSSITGEQGYTF. The CDR3 DNA sequence: TGTGCCAGTAGTTCTATCACAGGGGAGCAGGGCTACACCTTC.

The rearrangement links TRBV25-1 to TRBJ2-1; D possibly corresponds to TRBD2 (6 bases). Trimming pared 3 bases from V and 1 base from J, leaving 10 bases between. This CDR3 comprises 15 residues. The germline gives CDR1 MGHDK, CDR2 SYGVNS. The CDR3 here is CASSDERASYNEQFF. Written as DNA, the CDR3 is TGTGCCAGCAGTGATGAGCGGGCGTCCTACAATGAGCAGTTCTTC.

This chain connects TRBV5-6 to TRBJ2-7, with 9 bases identical to TRBD1. The V gene end was trimmed by 4 bases and the J gene end by 3 bases; junction bases not matched to a gene: 2. The germline V gene has CDR1 SGHDT and CDR2 YYEEEE. The CDR3 loop spans 13 amino acids. Here the CDR3 DNA reads TGTGCCAGCAGCCCGGACAGGGGCTACGAGCAGTACTTC. Translation: CASSPDRGYEQYF. Drawing the rest from reference TRBV5-6 and TRBJ2-7, the complete variable domain is DAGVTQSPTHLIKTRGQQVTLRCSPKSGHDTVSWYQQALGQGPQFIFQYYEEEERQRGNFPDRFSGHQFPNYSSELNVNALLLGDSALYLCASSPDRGYEQYFGPGTRLTVT.

The sample holds a few counts of this clone. This chain's CDR3 is CATSGRTGGIETQYF. CDR3 DNA: TGTGCCACCAGCGGTAGGACAGGGGGCATAGAGACCCAGTACTTC. The V call is TRBV15, the J call TRBJ2-5, with 11 bases identical to TRBD1. V dropped 5 bases and J dropped 4; count of bases not matched to a gene: 6. The CDR3 runs to 15 residues. Germline assignment: CDR1 LNHNV and CDR2 YYDKDF (reference sequence). Full variable domain (outside the CDR3, taken from reference TRBV15 and TRBJ2-5): DAMVIQNPRYQVTQFGKPVTLSCSQTLNHNVMYWYQQKSSQAPKLLFHYYDKDFNNEADTPDNFQSRRPNTSFCFLDIRSPGLGDTAMYLCATSGRTGGIETQYFGPGTRLLVL.

The chain recombines TRBV14 with TRBJ1-1; the D is unclear. This CDR3 contains 15 residues. Germline V CDR1 and CDR2: SGHDN, FVKESK. Trimming removed 4 bases at V and 0 bases at J, with 12 bases between. The CDR3 region is CASSPLLNMNTEAFF. Written as DNA, the CDR3 is TGTGCCAGCAGCCCCCTTCTCAACATGAACACTGAAGCTTTCTTT.

V is TRBV4-3 and J is TRBJ2-3; 7 positions agree with TRBD2. From germline, CDR1 is LGHNA and CDR2 YSLEER. The CDR3 runs 16 residues. Trimming took 0 bases from V and 4 from J; bases not matched to a gene: 7. The CDR3 DNA reads as TGCGCCAGCAGCCAAGATAGGGGCGGGAGCGCAGATACGCAGTATTTT. Translating it yields CASSQDRGGSADTQYF.

J is TRBJ2-7 and V is TRBV7-2; tentative D call: TRBD2 (5 bases). Deletions cut 0 bases from V and 6 bases from J, with 9 bases between. The CDR3 is 13 amino acids. Germline lookup yields CDR1 SGHTA and CDR2 FQGNSA. The CDR3 nucleotides are TGTGCCAGCAGCTTAGCGAGGGCTACCGAGCAGTACTTC. Its translation: CASSLARATEQYF.

The chain carries TRBV7-2 and TRBJ2-2; 10 nucleotides align to TRBD2. V dropped 2 bases and J dropped 4; count of bases not matched to a gene: 4. Germline CDR1 reads SGHTA; CDR2 reads FQGNSA. There are 16 residues in the CDR3. CDR3 residues: CASSLSSGRFTGELFF. CDR3 in DNA: TGTGCCAGCAGCTTATCTAGCGGGAGATTCACCGGGGAGCTGTTTTTT.

The rearrangement uses TRBV25-1 and TRBJ1-2, with a tentative D call TRBD1 (6 bases). The germline V gene encodes CDR1 MGHDK and CDR2 SYGVNS. V was pared by 5 bases and J by 7 bases, with 14 bases between. This CDR3 has 13 amino acids. The DNA of the CDR3 is TGTGCCAGCAGTCGGGGGGCAGGAGCTGGCTACACCTTC. This gives the protein CASSRGAGAGYTF.

The chain carries TRBV6-5 and TRBJ1-1, with D perhaps TRBD1 (5 bases). The CDR3 sequence is 12 residues long. The V end was cut by 6 bases, the J end by 7 bases, with 12 bases between. Germline V gene lookup returns CDR1 MNHEY and CDR2 SVGAGI. CDR3 DNA: TGTGCCAGCAGGGGGGGGTCGATTGAAGCTTTCTTT. Its translation: CASRGGSIEAFF.

In nucleotides, the CDR3 is TGTGCCAGCAGTTTAGTCGCCCCAGGGGGCAATCAGCCCCAGCATTTT. This encodes CASSLVAPGGNQPQHF. This chain connects TRBV27 to TRBJ1-5; a weak D match, TRBD1 (6 bases). CDR1 is MNHEY and CDR2 is SMNVEV in the germline V gene (reference sequence). V lost 2 bases to trimming and J lost 2 bases, with 13 bases between them. CDR3 length: 16 amino acids.

CDR3 in amino acids: CSAPFFAGGPGYNEQFF. The CDR3 nucleotides are TGCAGCGCCCCCTTTTTTGCGGGAGGCCCGGGGTACAATGAGCAGTTCTTC. This rearrangement joins TRBV29-1 to TRBJ2-1, with 8 positions matching TRBD2. The germline CDR1 and CDR2 sequences are SQVTM and ANQGSEA. The junction had 18 bases not matched to a gene; V was cut back by 7 bases and J by 4 bases. The CDR3 contains 17 residues.

This clone was seen a handful of times. The V call is TRBV28, the J call TRBJ1-1, with D unresolved. From germline, CDR1 is MDHEN and CDR2 SYDVKM. The length of the CDR3 is 13 residues. V was shortened by 2 bases and J by 4 bases, with 8 bases between the two germline ends. The CDR3 region has the DNA TGTGCCAGCAGTTTACTCAGGTTCACTGAAGCTTTCTTT. It codes for CASSLLRFTEAFF.